The 8 T cell receptor beta chains below come from one sample, sequenced in a study of human T cells and chemical hapten exposure. Sample time point: pre-sensitization, week 0. Sample treatment: therapeutic diphenylcyclopropenone sensitization with weekly scalp DPC. One entry per CDR3 protein results from TCRdb running MiXCR on the RACE reads. The table lists tens of thousands of distinct CDR3 sequences, roughly 9.9% of them singletons. Sequenced here: whole blood, sampled in connection with sensitization to the hapten diphenylcyclopropenone (DPC). All receptors derive from a woman between 40 and 55 years old with alopecia areata. Some clones in this sample may be carry-over from other donors' samples.

In its sample, this clonotype was seen a few times. J is TRBJ1-5 and V is TRBV18, with D hard to call. Trimming removed 3 bases at V and 7 bases at J, with 16 bases between. Germline CDR1 reads KGHSH; CDR2 reads LQKENI. This CDR3 has 15 residues. CDR3 amino acids: CASSPAGGLGQPQHF. CDR3 DNA: TGTGCCAGCTCACCGGCCGGAGGGCTGGGCCAGCCCCAGCATTTT. The whole variable domain, filled in from reference TRBV18 and TRBJ1-5, reads NAGVMQNPRHLVRRRGQEARLRCSPMKGHSHVYWYRQLPEEGLKFMVYLQKENIIDESGMPKERFSAEFPKEGPSILRIQQVVRGDSAAYFCASSPAGGLGQPQHFGDGTRLSIL.

This clonotype was recorded at least ten times. V is TRBV12-3 or TRBV12-4 and J is TRBJ2-7; D might be TRBD1 (5 bases). V dropped 6 bases and J dropped 2 bases, with 11 bases sitting between them. The CDR3 consists of 13 residues. CDR3 in amino acids: CASSLDSPYEQYF. The DNA of the CDR3 is TGTGCCAGCAGCCTCGACAGCCCCTACGAGCAGTACTTC.

This clonotype was seen a few times. The chain joins TRBV5-1 to TRBJ2-3; maybe TRBD1 (6 bases). In germline, CDR1 is SGHRS, CDR2 YFSETQ. The CDR3 has 13 residues. V dropped 5 bases and J dropped 3 bases, with 10 bases sitting between them. DNA for the CDR3: TGCGCCAGCAGGACGACAGGAACAGATACGCAGTATTTT. Protein: CASRTTGTDTQYF.

This clonotype came up a few times. The rearrangement links TRBV6-2 or TRBV6-3 to TRBJ1-3; D unresolved. Germline CDR1 reads MNHEY; CDR2 reads SVGEGT. The V end lost 6 bases, the J end lost 0 bases, and 12 bases lay between the germline ends. This CDR3 is built from 15 residues. The CDR3 is CASRPTDNSGNTIYF. In nucleotides, the CDR3 is TGTGCCAGCAGACCTACAGATAACTCTGGAAACACCATATATTTT.

In its sample, this clonotype was seen many times. The chain is built from TRBV7-2 and TRBJ2-3, with TRBD2 matching over 16 bases. The length of the CDR3 is 20 residues. V gave up 0 bases and J gave up 3 bases; unmatched junction bases: 9. CDR1 and CDR2 from the germline V gene are SGHTA and FQGNSA. CDR3 nucleotide sequence: TGTGCCAGCAGCTTAGCCGTACTAATGGGACTAGCGGGGGGGACAGATACGCAGTATTTT. Amino acids: CASSLAVLMGLAGGTDTQYF.

This clonotype was seen at least ten times. The chain is built from TRBV4-3 and TRBJ2-1; TRBD2 is a possible D gene (7 bases). The CDR3 loop spans 17 amino acids. Germline CDR1 and CDR2: LGHNA and YSLEER. V lost 2 bases and J 9 bases, leaving 23 bases between the germline ends. CDR3 nucleotide sequence: TGCGCCAGCAGCCAAAAATATTTGGGAGGGGGGGCGCCTGAGCAGTTCTTC. Its translation: CASSQKYLGGGAPEQFF.

This clonotype appeared a few times. The chain couples TRBV7-3 to TRBJ1-1, with D uncertain. V lost 1 base and J 7 bases, leaving 10 bases between the germline ends. This CDR3 is built from 13 residues. CDR1 and CDR2 (germline): SGHTA, FQGTGA. The CDR3 sequence is CASSLRTGVEAFF. The CDR3 DNA reads as TGTGCCAGCAGCTTAAGGACCGGGGTTGAAGCTTTCTTT.

This clonotype was seen only a few times. The rearrangement links TRBV5-5 to TRBJ1-1, with unresolved D. CDR1 and CDR2 from the germline V gene are SGHKS and YYEKEE (reference sequence). Trimming removed 2 bases at V and 2 bases at J, with 7 bases between. The CDR3 length is 13 residues. The CDR3 region is CASSFESNTEAFF. CDR3 nucleotides: TGTGCCAGCAGCTTCGAGAGTAACACTGAAGCTTTCTTT.